The table lists the clone carrying this TCR beta chain with many counts. Its antigen is currently unknown. Amplified TCR beta CDR3 regions derived from RNA transcripts. Carried out on the TCR CDR3, a first-round RT-PCR used the HTBI primer set. TCRdb called the multiplex PCR reads again in MiXCR, with one record for every CDR3 protein. The repertoire includes a few hundred thousand distinct CDR3 sequences, under 60% of them detected once, and roughly 19% sits in the top ten. This specimen belongs to a study of T cells in Graves' hyperthyroidism and ophthalmopathy. General study findings and limits: The model predicted ophthalmopathy a median approximately 6.3 months before onset.

Germline-derived CDR1 and CDR2 are SGHTA and FQGNSA. This CDR3 comprises 16 residues. Germline trimming cut 5 bases from V and 2 bases from J; bases unmatched to any gene: 4. This receptor was obtained from an adult woman with Graves' disease, either hyperthyroidism or ophthalmopathy (not recorded which). Sequences were obtained from peripheral blood or thyroid tissue (not recorded which). V gene TRBV7-2 combines with J gene TRBJ1-6, with 9 bases identical to TRBD1. CDR3 sequence (DNA): TGTGCCAGCAGCAATAGACAGGGGGCCTATAATTCACCCCTCCACTTT. Residues: CASSNRQGAYNSPLHF. The variable domain in full, completed from reference TRBV7-2 and TRBJ1-6, reads GAGVSQSPSNKVTEKGKDVELRCDPISGHTALYWYRQSLGQGLEFLIYFQGNSAPDKSGLPSDRFSAERTGGSVSTLTIQRTQQEDSAVYLCASSNRQGAYNSPLHFGNGTRLTVT.